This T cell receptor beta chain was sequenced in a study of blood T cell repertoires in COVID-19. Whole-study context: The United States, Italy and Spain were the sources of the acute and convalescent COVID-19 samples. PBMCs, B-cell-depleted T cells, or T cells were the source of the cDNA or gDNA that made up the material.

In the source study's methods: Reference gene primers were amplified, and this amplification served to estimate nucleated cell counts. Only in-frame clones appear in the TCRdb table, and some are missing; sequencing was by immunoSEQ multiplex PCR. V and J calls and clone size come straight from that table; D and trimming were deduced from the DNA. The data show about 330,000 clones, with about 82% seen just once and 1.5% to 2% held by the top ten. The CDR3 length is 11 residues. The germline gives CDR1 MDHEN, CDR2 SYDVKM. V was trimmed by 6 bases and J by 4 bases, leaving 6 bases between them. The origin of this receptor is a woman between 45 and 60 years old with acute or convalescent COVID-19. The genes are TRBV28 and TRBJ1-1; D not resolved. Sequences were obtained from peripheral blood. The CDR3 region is CASRSFTEAFF. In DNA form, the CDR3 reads TGTGCCAGCAGGTCCTTCACTGAAGCTTTCTTT.